This is a list of T cell receptor beta chains from one sample in a study of cytomegalovirus exposure and HLA in healthy donors. Method: immunoSEQ multiplex PCR; TCRdb's copy keeps in-frame clones and lacks some. The repertoire holds under 130,000 clones, with 60% to 85% as singletons. The specimen was PBMCs. These receptors all stem from a male donor in good health and CMV-seronegative. Each CDR3 is given with its conserved first and last residue. The order of the fields is J gene, D gene, clone size, V gene, CDR3 protein, CDR3 DNA. A D gene is named only where the DNA matches it firmly. Where a row states a size, it is once, few, many or the class of an expanded clone; other rows omit it.

>TRBJ2-2|.|.|TRBV9
CASSVQGTNTGELFF
TGTGCCAGCAGCGTCCAGGGGACGAACACCGGGGAGCTGTTTTTT
>TRBJ2-7|TRBD2|.|TRBV5-1
CASSWGLAGGPGTEQYF
TGCGCCAGCAGCTGGGGACTAGCGGGAGGGCCCGGTACGGAGCAGTACTTC
>TRBJ2-5|.|.|TRBV27
CASSPTPWVETQYF
TGTGCCAGCAGTCCGACTCCCTGGGTAGAGACCCAGTACTTC
>TRBJ1-1|TRBD1|.|TRBV7-2
CASSSGTGLNTEAFF
TGTGCCAGCAGCTCAGGGACAGGGTTGAACACTGAAGCTTTCTTT
>TRBJ2-7|TRBD2|.|TRBV7-9
CASSLLAGAYEQYF
TGTGCCAGCAGCCTGCTAGCGGGAGCCTACGAGCAGTACTTC
>TRBJ2-2|TRBD1|.|TRBV18
CASSTGQANTGELFF
TGTGCCAGCTCAACGGGACAGGCGAACACCGGGGAGCTGTTTTTT
>TRBJ1-1|TRBD1|.|TRBV13
CASSIRGRGIGNTEAFF
TGTGCCAGCAGCATAAGGGGGCGCGGGATAGGGAACACTGAAGCTTTCTTT
>TRBJ1-4|TRBD1|.|TRBV6-6
CASSYSRQGAEKLFF
TGTGCCAGCAGTTACTCAAGACAGGGGGCGGAAAAACTGTTTTTT
>TRBJ2-1|.|.|TRBV7-6
CASSSFSRSSYNEQFF
TGTGCCAGCAGCTCCTTTAGCAGAAGCTCCTACAATGAGCAGTTCTTC
>TRBJ2-7|.|.|TRBV9
CASSVGASSSYEQYF
TGTGCCAGCAGCGTAGGCGCTAGCTCATCCTACGAGCAGTACTTC
>TRBJ1-4|.|.|TRBV7-9
CASSPPRGRTNEKLFF
TGTGCCAGCAGCCCACCAAGGGGGAGAACTAATGAAAAACTGTTTTTT
>TRBJ2-7|.|.|TRBV27
CASAPRQGISPYEQYF
TGTGCCAGCGCCCCCCGGCAGGGGATAAGCCCCTACGAGCAGTACTTC
>TRBJ2-1|TRBD2|.|TRBV12-5
CASGLVLAGGLGEQFF
TGTGCTAGTGGTTTGGTACTCGCGGGGGGCCTCGGTGAGCAGTTCTTC
>TRBJ1-5|.|.|TRBV2
CASSVQGYNQPQHF
TGTGCCAGCAGCGTCCAGGGTTACAATCAGCCCCAGCATTTT
>TRBJ1-1|.|.|TRBV4-3
CASSQDPLNTEAFF
TGCGCCAGCAGCCAAGATCCTCTGAACACTGAAGCTTTCTTT
>TRBJ2-5|TRBD1|once|TRBV5-6
CASTPQGGQETQYF
TGTGCCAGCACACCACAGGGGGGCCAAGAGACCCAGTACTTC
>TRBJ1-5|.|.|TRBV30
CAWSLGGNQPQHF
TGTGCCTGGAGTCTCGGTGGCAATCAGCCCCAGCATTTT
>TRBJ2-7|.|.|TRBV15
CATSRERQGYEQYF
TGTGCCACCAGCAGAGAAAGGCAGGGTTACGAGCAGTACTTC
>TRBJ1-2|.|.|TRBV7-9
CASSFSTGMDYGYTF
TGTGCCAGCAGCTTTTCAACAGGGATGGACTATGGCTACACCTTC
>TRBJ2-3|.|.|TRBV5-1
CASSEMSTDTQYF
TGCGCCAGCAGCGAGATGAGCACAGATACGCAGTATTTT
>TRBJ2-5|.|.|TRBV10-3
CAISGSQETQYF
TGTGCCATCAGCGGGAGCCAAGAGACCCAGTACTTC
>TRBJ1-2|.|.|TRBV6-6
CASTPRSSRDGYTF
TGTGCCAGCACCCCCCGCTCGAGTCGGGATGGCTACACCTTC
>TRBJ2-5|TRBD2|.|TRBV5-1
CASWPGLGVQETQYF
TGCGCCAGCTGGCCGGGACTAGGTGTCCAAGAGACCCAGTACTTC
>TRBJ2-7|TRBD2|.|TRBV4-1
CASSQLSGTSGSSYEQYF
TGCGCCAGCAGCCAACTATCCGGGACTAGCGGGAGCTCCTACGAGCAGTACTTC
>TRBJ2-7|.|.|TRBV27
CASSLYLGYEQYF
TGTGCCAGCAGTTTATATCTCGGCTACGAGCAGTACTTC
>TRBJ2-7|TRBD2|.|TRBV28
CASQTSGRITNEQYF
TGTGCCAGCCAGACTAGCGGGAGGATAACGAACGAGCAGTACTTC
>TRBJ2-2|.|many|TRBV28
CASSHGTFMNTGELFF
TGTGCCAGCAGTCACGGGACATTCATGAACACCGGGGAGCTGTTTTTT
>TRBJ1-5|.|.|TRBV19
CASSNPSAGVQPQHF
TGTGCCAGTAGTAACCCCTCGGCAGGGGTGCAGCCCCAGCATTTT
>TRBJ2-1|.|few|TRBV7-3
CASSPGISSYNEQFF
TGTGCCAGCAGCCCCGGGATAAGCTCCTACAATGAGCAGTTCTTC
>TRBJ2-5|TRBD1|.|TRBV7-8
CASKWTGQETQYF
TGTGCCAGCAAATGGACAGGGCAAGAGACCCAGTACTTC
>TRBJ1-5|.|.|TRBV6-4
CASSFGSSNQPQHF
TGTGCCAGCAGTTTCGGGTCTAGCAATCAGCCCCAGCATTTT
>TRBJ2-7|TRBD2|.|TRBV9
CASSPRTSGRSHEQYF
TGTGCCAGCAGCCCTAGGACTAGCGGGAGGTCCCACGAGCAGTACTTC
>TRBJ2-1|.|.|TRBV11-3
CASSPAPTNEQFF
TGTGCCAGCAGCCCTGCCCCGACTAATGAGCAGTTCTTC
>TRBJ2-7|.|few|TRBV27
CASSLAGSYEQYF
TGTGCCAGCAGTTTAGCCGGGTCCTACGAGCAGTACTTC
>TRBJ2-1|.|.|TRBV7-2
CASSPLESHNEQFF
TGTGCCAGCAGCCCCCTTGAGTCCCACAATGAGCAGTTCTTC
>TRBJ2-5|TRBD1|.|TRBV9
CASSETPGQGGETQYF
TGTGCCAGCAGCGAGACACCAGGACAGGGGGGAGAGACCCAGTACTTC
>TRBJ2-2|.|.|TRBV30
CAWSNGSEVGELFF
TGTGCCTGGAGTAACGGGAGCGAGGTCGGGGAGCTGTTTTTT
>TRBJ1-2|.|.|TRBV29-1
CSVEVPVGGGYTF
TGCAGCGTTGAAGTGCCCGTAGGGGGTGGCTACACCTTC
>TRBJ2-3|TRBD1|.|TRBV2
CASGTGGEDTQYF
TGTGCCAGCGGGACAGGGGGGGAAGATACGCAGTATTTT
>TRBJ2-7|TRBD1|.|TRBV11-3
CASSTREGTGYHEQYF
TGTGCCAGCAGCACCCGAGAGGGGACAGGGTACCACGAGCAGTACTTC
>TRBJ2-3|.|.|TRBV6-1
CASGGASTDTQYF
TGTGCCAGCGGCGGGGCTAGCACAGATACGCAGTATTTT
>TRBJ2-7|TRBD2|few|TRBV7-2
CASSFASGPYEQYF
TGTGCCAGCAGCTTCGCTAGCGGCCCCTACGAGCAGTACTTC
>TRBJ2-2|TRBD2|.|TRBV27
CASSSRLAGGYRGTGELFF
TGTGCCAGCAGTTCTAGACTAGCGGGAGGGTATCGGGGCACCGGGGAGCTGTTTTTT
>TRBJ1-1|.|few|TRBV19
CASSIGDRYNTEAFF
TGTGCCAGTAGTATAGGCGACAGATATAACACTGAAGCTTTCTTT
>TRBJ2-3|.|.|TRBV4-1
CASSQGWEVGTDTQYF
TGCGCCAGCAGCCAAGGGTGGGAGGTCGGCACAGATACGCAGTATTTT
>TRBJ1-5|.|.|TRBV15
CATSRDGRIEHF
TGTGCCACCAGCAGAGATGGCAGGATCGAGCATTTT
>TRBJ2-2|TRBD1|.|TRBV19
CASANPRGQVAGELFF
TGTGCCAGTGCAAACCCCAGGGGGCAAGTGGCCGGGGAGCTGTTTTTT